The 15 T cell receptor beta chains below all came from one sample that was sequenced in a study of blood T cell repertoires in COVID-19. Generated by immunoSEQ multiplex PCR, the TCRdb table keeps only in-frame clones and is missing some. There are about 260,000 clones in the sample; 88% occur only once, and around 0.67% lies in the top ten. Sequenced: peripheral blood. The receptors come from a human donor in a cohort sampled during active COVID-19.

This clone has only a few counts. This rearrangement joins TRBV6-6 to TRBJ1-4; D gene unclear. Trimming removed 8 bases at V and 6 bases at J, with 13 bases between. Per germline, CDR1 MNHNY and CDR2 SVGAGI (reference sequence). This CDR3 is built from 13 residues. Here the CDR3 reads CASSPAGYEKLFF. Here the CDR3 DNA reads TGTGCCAGCTCGCCCGCGGGTTATGAAAAACTGTTTTTT.

This clone has more than one count but fewer than ten. The V and J genes are TRBV20-1 and TRBJ2-7; D remains unclear. Trimming took off 3 bases at V and 4 bases at J, with 13 bases between the two ends. From germline, CDR1 is DFQATT and CDR2 SNEGSKA (reference sequence). The CDR3 is 13 amino acids. This CDR3 is CSASRFAGYEQYF. The CDR3 bases are TGCAGTGCTAGTAGATTTGCCGGTTACGAGCAGTACTTC.

V and J are TRBV3-1 (or the pseudogene TRBV3-2) and TRBJ1-4; 7 positions match TRBD1. CDR1 and CDR2 from the germline V gene are LGHDT and YNNKEL (reference sequence). CDR3 length: 15 residues. V lost 0 bases to trimming and J lost 12 bases; unmatched junction nucleotides: 10. This CDR3 is CASSQDFSGGQQLFF. The CDR3 DNA sequence: TGTGCCAGCAGCCAAGATTTTTCAGGGGGTCAGCAACTGTTTTTT.

The chain uses TRBV27 and TRBJ2-7, with 7 positions matching TRBD2. Losses at the gene ends were 10 bases for V and 5 bases for J; bases not matched to a gene: 11. Germline-derived CDR1 and CDR2 are MNHEY and SMNVEV (reference sequence). The length of the CDR3 is 13 residues. CDR3 in amino acids: CAISRELPNEQYF. Written as DNA, the CDR3 is TGTGCCATCTCGCGGGAGCTCCCGAACGAGCAGTACTTC.

A remark on this clone: Other DNA sequences within the sample encode an identical CDR3. The gene calls are TRBV13 and TRBJ1-1; D is uncertain. CDR1 PRHDT and CDR2 FYEKMQ come from the germline V gene (reference sequence). The V and J ends lost 3 bases and 5 bases respectively, with 4 bases between them. The CDR3 runs to 11 residues. CDR3 sequence: CASSFRTEAFF. The CDR3 DNA reads TGTGCCAGCAGCTTTAGAACTGAAGCTTTCTTT.

This clone occurred once. J is TRBJ2-5 and V is TRBV4-2; 9 nucleotides line up with TRBD1. The CDR3 totals 14 residues. J was trimmed by 4 bases and V by 4 bases; bases with no gene match: 4. Looked up from germline, CDR1 is LGHNA and CDR2 is YNFKEQ. The CDR3 sequence is CASSPGQGRETQYF. DNA for the CDR3: TGTGCCAGCAGCCCCGGACAGGGGAGAGAGACCCAGTACTTC.

This clone appeared a single time. In nucleotides, the CDR3 is TGCGCCAGCAGCCAAGGGCCCACACCCGGGACAGGGTACGAAAAACTGTTTTTT. Translated, it gives CASSQGPTPGTGYEKLFF. This sequence joins TRBV4-3 and TRBJ1-4, with 9 positions matching TRBD1. The CDR3 runs 18 residues. The J segment lost 8 bases and the V segment lost 1 base, leaving 14 bases of the junction unmatched. Germline V lookup: CDR1 LGHNA, CDR2 YSLEER.

This clone came up once. This chain connects TRBV2 to TRBJ2-7, with D possibly matching TRBD1 (5 bases). The V end was cut by 6 bases, the J end by 4 bases, with 10 bases between. The germline gives CDR1 SNHLY, CDR2 FYNNEI. The CDR3 loop spans 12 amino acids. CDR3 coding DNA: TGTGCCAGCAGCCCCAGGGAATACGAGCAGTACTTC. It encodes CASSPREYEQYF.

The gene calls are TRBV6-1 and TRBJ1-2; the D gene is possibly TRBD1 (5 bases). CDR3 length: 16 amino acids. Trimming removed 1 base from V and 3 bases from J, with 15 bases in between. The germline V gene encodes CDR1 MNHNS and CDR2 SASEGT. The CDR3 loop reads CASSEGEDTWDYGYTF. CDR3 in DNA: TGTGCCAGCAGTGAAGGGGAGGACACCTGGGACTATGGCTACACCTTC.

As DNA, the CDR3 is TGTGCCAGCTCCACCCTCGCCGACGGGACTGGGGCCAACGTCCTGACTTTC. It specifies CASSTLADGTGANVLTF. The chain is built from TRBV18 and TRBJ2-6; D possibly corresponds to TRBD2 (5 bases). Germline V gene sequence: CDR1 KGHSH, CDR2 LQKENI. Trimming shortened V by 6 bases and J by 2 bases, and 17 bases separated the two germline ends. The CDR3 is 17 residues long. The entire variable domain, with the rest obtained from reference TRBV18 and TRBJ2-6, is as follows: NAGVMQNPRHLVRRRGQEARLRCSPMKGHSHVYWYRQLPEEGLKFMVYLQKENIIDESGMPKERFSAEFPKEGPSILRIQQVVRGDSAAYFCASSTLADGTGANVLTFGAGSRLTVL.

This chain joins TRBV7-2 and TRBJ2-3, with TRBD1 matching over 9 bases. V shed 3 bases, J shed 5 bases, and the junction held 9 bases outside the gene matches. Germline V gene data show CDR1 as SGHTA and CDR2 as FQGNSA. This CDR3 has 16 amino acids. This CDR3 is CASSLRTGAGEDTQYF. CDR3 nucleotides: TGTGCCAGCAGCTTGCGGACAGGGGCAGGGGAAGATACGCAGTATTTT.

The chain employs TRBV13 and TRBJ2-7, with D unresolved. Germline V gives CDR1 PRHDT, CDR2 FYEKMQ (reference sequence). The CDR3 runs to 14 residues. Trimming took off 2 bases at V and 2 bases at J, with 10 bases between the two ends. The CDR3 loop is CASSLMVEPYEQYF. The CDR3 nucleotides are TGTGCCAGCAGCTTAATGGTGGAGCCCTACGAGCAGTACTTC. The full variable domain, completed using reference TRBV13 and TRBJ2-7, is AAGVIQSPRHLIKEKRETATLKCYPIPRHDTVYWYQQGPGQDPQFLISFYEKMQSDKGSIPDRFSAQQFSDYHSELNMSSLELGDSALYFCASSLMVEPYEQYFGPGTRLTVT.

This chain links TRBV30 with TRBJ1-2; maybe TRBD1 (5 bases). This CDR3 region has 11 residues. The ends were cut back, 4 bases at V and 2 bases at J, with 5 bases in the middle. From germline, CDR1 is GTSNPN and CDR2 SVGIG (reference sequence). CDR3 loop: CAWTGNYGYTF. The DNA of the CDR3 is TGTGCCTGGACAGGGAACTATGGCTACACCTTC.

This clone was seen only a few times. The V call is TRBV24-1, the J call TRBJ1-1; TRBD1 is a possible D gene (5 bases). Germline CDR1 KGHDR, CDR2 SFDVKD. This CDR3 spans 15 amino acids. V shed 3 bases and J shed 2 bases, with 12 bases lying between them. As DNA, the CDR3 is TGTGCCACCAGTGATACCGACAGTAGTAACACTGAAGCTTTCTTT. It specifies CATSDTDSSNTEAFF.

This clone was picked up a small number of times. The J gene is TRBJ2-7, the V gene TRBV2, with D tentatively TRBD1 (6 bases). The CDR3 is 13 residues long. Germline CDR1 is SNHLY and CDR2 is FYNNEI. V was cut by 6 bases and J by 1 base, with 10 bases left in between. The CDR3 loop reads CASREDSSYEQYF. CDR3 DNA sequence: TGTGCCAGCAGGGAGGACAGTTCCTACGAGCAGTACTTC.